This T cell receptor (beta chain) derives from a study of cytomegalovirus exposure and HLA in healthy donors. Between the trimmed V and J ends, which lost 4 bases and 2 bases, there was a span of 6 bases. This CDR3 is built from 12 residues. CDR1 is SGHRS and CDR2 is YFSETQ in the germline V gene. With 60 Vbeta and 13 Jbeta primers, the PCR was carried out. Using immunoSEQ multiplex PCR, the repertoire was profiled, and TCRdb retains in-frame clones only, with some absent. The sample totals more than 200,000 clones. The TCR originated in a woman under 40 in good health and CMV-seropositive. V and J are TRBV5-1 and TRBJ1-1; D is uncertain. The sequenced sample was PBMCs. The CDR3 sequence: CASSGSNTEAFF. CDR3 coding DNA: TGCGCCAGCAGCGGCTCAAACACTGAAGCTTTCTTT.